This T cell receptor (beta chain) was retrieved from a study of vaccination effects on CD4 cells after COVID-19 (dated 2022 in TCRdb). About the study as a whole: To identify antigen-specific CD4+ T cell clonotypes by their expansion, the ViraFEST assay first stimulated PBMC with viral peptide pools and then applied TCR sequencing. After vaccination, three convalescent patients were sampled both early (day +14) and late (day +241, +227, +161 respectively). Post-vaccine samples across the study were collected a median of 72 days after the second dose, with a range of 14 to 241. SARS-CoV-2 spike-specific CD4+ TCR repertoires were compared before and after mRNA vaccination in COVID-19 convalescent patients and in infection-naive vaccine recipients. Cultures from other donors in the study were sequenced using the Oncomine TCR Beta short-read assay on an Illumina iSeq 100. The full study included 10 to 11 COVID-19 convalescent patients and a handful of SARS-CoV-2-naive healthy vaccine recipients. Roughly 2 million PBMC per well were cultured in IMDM with about 5% human AB serum, roughly 10 IU/ml IL-2 and gentamicin, plus 10 ug/ml peptides. On the study overall, not on this receptor specifically: Clones induced by infection and clones induced by vaccination both contracted markedly at late timepoints after vaccination, which fits with T cell responses waning over time. In convalescent patients, the post-vaccine spike-reactive repertoire consisted mainly of new vaccine-induced clones, largely distinct from infection-induced clones. Limitations of the study were the small number of convalescent patients and the absence of early post-infection timepoints.

There are a few counts of this clone. Its antigen has not been determined. There are no base qualities to consult, and no much larger clone falls within one base. The library was obtained by the immunoSEQ multiplex PCR assay. DNA from the cultured and isolated CD4+ T cells underwent TCR beta CDR3 sequencing. The authors' analysis ran thus. The analysis removed non-productive TCR sequences, trimmed reads to the CDR3 region, and retained only CDR3s that were 7 or more amino acids long. Antigen-specific clonotypes were identified with the MANAFEST web app by comparing expansion in peptide wells against reference cultures. To count as positive, a clone had to show expansion at FDR<0.05 compared with the reference and with all other wells, an odds ratio above 5, and a frequency above 0.1% in two replicate wells. A clonotype was called cross-reactive if it was significantly expanded both in SARS-CoV-2 spike wells and in at least one common cold coronavirus spike condition. Using the stringdist R package, CDR3 similarity was measured by Levenshtein distance, and unrooted trees were constructed with ape in R 3.6.1. As stored in TCRdb, this immuneACCESS dataset retains in-frame rearrangements with V and J assigned. A fraction of the clones does not appear; measured against another copy, unresolved V genes explain less than half of the discrepancy, and the remainder lacks a known reason. V, J and clone size reflect that table, while D and trimming were determined from the DNA. In all, the sample holds about 44,000 clones, and over 65% of those were seen once. 3% to 4% of the sample goes to the ten largest clones.

After approximately eleven days of culture, CD4+ T cells were isolated with the EasySep CD4+ T cell isolation kit. Convalescent patients had PCR-confirmed SARS-CoV-2 infection between March and December 2020, before Alpha, Beta and Delta variants emerged in the United States. Two doses of either the BNT162b2 or the mRNA-1273 mRNA SARS-CoV-2 vaccine were administered to participants. On days 3 and 7, half of the culture medium was replaced with fresh IL-2-containing medium. Unless otherwise noted, each peptide stimulation condition was cultured in triplicate wells. PBMC were separated from whole blood using Ficoll-Paque Plus gradient centrifugation and were then either cryopreserved at -140C or used fresh. Genomic DNA was extracted from cultured CD4+ T cells with the QIAamp micro DNA kit. From cysteine to phenylalanine, the CDR3 is 11 amino acids long. Only the CDR3 portion is preserved as DNA: 33 bases, with reading frame beginning at the first base. The germline V gene sets CDR1 to KGHDR and CDR2 to SFDVKD. Trimming at the junction amounts to 4 bases on V and 14 bases on J, and the germline ends lie 11 bases apart.

This sequence originates from a human donor who had a prior SARS-CoV-2 infection. The chain couples TRBV24-1 to TRBJ2-1; the D gene assignment is ambiguous. The material sequenced was CD4+ T cells from PBMCs cultured without peptide, taken after COVID-19 vaccination. The sequenced DNA is TGTGCCACCAGTGACTTTTCCGTGGAGTTCTTC. Its protein product is CATSDFSVEFF.